This is a list of T cell receptor beta chains from one sample in a study of cytomegalovirus exposure and HLA in healthy donors. Clones were sequenced by immunoSEQ multiplex PCR, and TCRdb holds only the in-frame ones, with some missing. The table includes around 150,000 clones, 68% detected once. Source material: PBMCs. The source of these receptors is a man between 60 and 75 years old in good health and CMV-seronegative. The CDR3 runs from the conserved cysteine through the conserved F or W. The D gene is left open where the match is weak. Not all rows give a size; the values are once, few, many and, for expanded clones, a class.

12	TRBV13	NA	NA	TRBJ1-1	CASSQQDTEAFF	TGTGCCAGCAGCCAACAAGACACTGAAGCTTTCTTT
13	TRBV29-1	TRBD1	NA	TRBJ2-7	CSVDRQGAYEQYF	TGCAGCGTTGATAGGCAGGGGGCCTACGAGCAGTACTTC
15	TRBV14	NA	NA	TRBJ1-6	CASSPREAYNSPLHF	TGTGCCAGCAGCCCCCGGGAGGCCTATAATTCACCCCTCCACTTT
11	TRBV6-6	NA	NA	TRBJ2-2	CASTFAGELFF	TGTGCCAGCACCTTCGCCGGGGAGCTGTTTTTT
16	TRBV9	TRBD1	NA	TRBJ2-3	CASSPSGTGSPDTQYF	TGTGCCAGCAGCCCCTCGGGGACAGGGTCCCCAGATACGCAGTATTTT
15	TRBV5-1	TRBD1	NA	TRBJ1-1	CASSFRTGTNTEAFF	TGCGCCAGCAGCTTCCGGACAGGGACGAACACTGAAGCTTTCTTT
17	TRBV11-2	NA	few	TRBJ2-7	CASSLARGPWGTYEQYF	TGTGCCAGCAGCTTAGCGCGGGGTCCCTGGGGGACCTACGAGCAGTACTTC
15	TRBV2	NA	once	TRBJ2-5	CASSGRGHTQETQYF	TGTGCCAGCAGTGGCAGGGGCCACACTCAAGAGACCCAGTACTTC
16	TRBV27	TRBD1	NA	TRBJ2-7	CASSPNSGTGTYEQYF	TGTGCCAGCAGTCCCAACTCCGGGACAGGGACCTACGAGCAGTACTTC
14	TRBV6-1	TRBD2	few	TRBJ2-7	CASRQLGLAGEQYF	TGTGCCAGCAGACAACTCGGACTAGCGGGCGAGCAGTACTTC
16	TRBV27	NA	NA	TRBJ2-3	CASSLLSGSFTDTQYF	TGTGCCAGCAGTTTACTAAGCGGCAGCTTCACAGATACGCAGTATTTT
15	TRBV5-1	NA	NA	TRBJ2-3	CASSLVSISTDTQYF	TGCGCCAGCAGCTTGGTCTCTATTAGCACAGATACGCAGTATTTT
17	TRBV7-9	TRBD1	NA	TRBJ1-1	CASSLADRGEMNTEAFF	TGTGCCAGCAGCTTAGCTGACAGGGGTGAAATGAACACTGAAGCTTTCTTT
13	TRBV19	NA	NA	TRBJ1-3	CASSLGEGNTIYF	TGTGCCAGTAGTCTCGGAGAGGGAAACACCATATATTTT
14	TRBV5-1	NA	NA	TRBJ1-3	CASSLTISGNTIYF	TGCGCCAGCAGCTTAACAATCTCTGGAAACACCATATATTTT
13	TRBV5-1	TRBD2	NA	TRBJ2-1	CASSFGGENEQFF	TGCGCCAGCAGTTTCGGGGGGGAGAATGAGCAGTTCTTC
13	TRBV11-1	TRBD1	NA	TRBJ1-1	CASSHTGGRGAFF	TGTGCCAGCAGCCATACAGGGGGCCGAGGCGCTTTCTTT
15	TRBV9	TRBD1	NA	TRBJ2-7	CASSSGQGAIYEQYF	TGTGCCAGCAGCTCTGGCCAGGGGGCAATCTACGAGCAGTACTTC
14	TRBV5-1	NA	few	TRBJ1-3	CASSRGETGNTIYF	TGCGCCAGCAGCCGAGGAGAGACTGGAAACACCATATATTTT
16	TRBV28	TRBD2	NA	TRBJ2-7	CASSRGLAGRFYEQYF	TGTGCCAGCAGTCGGGGACTAGCGGGAAGGTTCTACGAGCAGTACTTC
14	TRBV6-5	NA	NA	TRBJ1-2	CASSYGESGDGYTF	TGTGCCAGCAGTTACGGGGAGTCCGGGGATGGCTACACCTTC
13	TRBV7-9	NA	few	TRBJ1-1	CASVLEDNEVAFF	TGTGCCAGCGTCCTAGAGGACAATGAAGTGGCTTTCTTT
18	TRBV4-2	TRBD1	NA	TRBJ1-5	CASSQDMDGTGGNQPQHF	TGTGCCAGCAGCCAAGATATGGACGGGACAGGCGGCAATCAGCCCCAGCATTTT
14	TRBV28	TRBD1	NA	TRBJ1-1	CASNSPTGSTEAFF	TGTGCCAGCAATTCTCCGACAGGGAGTACTGAAGCTTTCTTT
15	TRBV19	NA	NA	TRBJ2-2	CASGEGDTLVGELFF	TGTGCCAGCGGGGAGGGGGACACCTTGGTCGGGGAGCTGTTTTTT
14	TRBV5-1	NA	few	TRBJ2-1	CASSPQGSPNEQFF	TGCGCCAGCAGCCCCCAGGGTAGTCCGAATGAGCAGTTCTTC
12	TRBV28	NA	NA	TRBJ1-5	CASRGSNQPQHF	TGTGCCAGTCGGGGTAGCAATCAGCCCCAGCATTTT
16	TRBV9	NA	NA	TRBJ1-3	CASRGFGSDSGNTIYF	TGTGCCAGCAGGGGGTTCGGGAGCGACTCTGGAAACACCATATATTTT
16	TRBV6-6	TRBD1	NA	TRBJ2-7	CASSYLEGQGLHEQYF	TGTGCCAGCAGCTACCTGGAGGGACAGGGTTTACACGAGCAGTACTTC